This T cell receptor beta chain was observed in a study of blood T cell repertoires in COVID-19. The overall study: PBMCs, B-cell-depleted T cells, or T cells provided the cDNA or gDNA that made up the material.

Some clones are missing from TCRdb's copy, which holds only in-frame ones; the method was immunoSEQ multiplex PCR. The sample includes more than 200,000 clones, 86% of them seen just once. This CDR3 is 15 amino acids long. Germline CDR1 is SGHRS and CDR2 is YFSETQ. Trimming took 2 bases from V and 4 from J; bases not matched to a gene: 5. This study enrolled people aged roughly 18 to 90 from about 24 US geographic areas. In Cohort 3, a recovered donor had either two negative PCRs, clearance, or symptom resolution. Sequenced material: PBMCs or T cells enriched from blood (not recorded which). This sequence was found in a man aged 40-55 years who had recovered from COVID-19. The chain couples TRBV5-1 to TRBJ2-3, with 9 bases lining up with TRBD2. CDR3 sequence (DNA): TGCGCCAGCAGCTTCTCTAGCGGGGTTGCAGATACGCAGTATTTT. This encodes CASSFSSGVADTQYF.